The sequence of this TCR beta chain was determined in a study of cytomegalovirus exposure and HLA in healthy donors. Study-level findings and limits: The productive fraction for most TCR beta V segments was about 87% or about 30% in an earlier analysis. A cluster of highly shared sequence variants was likely a sequencing artifact. Excluded: some indistinguishable V segments such as TRBV6-2 and TRBV6-3.

The germline CDR1 and CDR2 sequences are SGHTA and FQGNSA. The length of the CDR3 is 15 residues. V lost 5 bases and J lost 5; bases outside the gene matches: 7. At collection, donors were nominally healthy, but unrecorded immune exposures were probable. This PCR relied on a set of 60 Vbeta primers and 13 Jbeta primers. TCRdb keeps only in-frame clones here, not all; method: immunoSEQ multiplex PCR. Of 150,000 to 200,000 clones in the sample, over 65% were seen once. Worth noting for this clone: Its antigen is not known.

The sequencing sample was made of PBMCs. This TCR was recovered from a middle-aged woman in good health and CMV-seropositive. The chain combines TRBV7-2 with TRBJ2-1, with TRBD2 identical over 9 bases. CDR3 sequence reads: CASSRGASGDNEQFF. CDR3 bases: TGTGCCAGCAGCCGCGGGGCTAGCGGGGACAATGAGCAGTTCTTC.